The sequence of this T cell receptor (beta chain) was determined in a study of blood T cells in healthy people across ages. This clonotype was recorded a few times. What it binds is not known. PCR was performed a second time for about 7 to 11 cycles using a sample-barcoded 5' primer and a J-beta primer mix. TCRdb re-called the 5' RACE reads through MiXCR, storing one row per CDR3 protein. The data contain approximately 760,000 distinct CDR3 sequences, around 25% of them singletons. General study findings and limits: Naive and antigen-experienced cells could not be conclusively compared, given unsorted PBMCs.

V was trimmed by 2 bases and J by 4 bases, leaving 12 bases between them. Germline values: CDR1 SGHAT, CDR2 FQNNGV. The CDR3 contains 15 residues. These data also featured in a second study, about T cells of mothers and their children. That paper notes: From each mother came over 9.5 million TCR beta CDR3 reads, and from each child came 3 million to 3.5 million. Biologically related mothers and children overlapped slightly more than unrelated pairs, a non-significant difference.

What was sequenced was blood. The sequence was obtained from a boy aged 5-17 years in good health. The chain employs TRBV11-2 and TRBJ2-1; D tentatively reads TRBD1 or TRBD2 (6 bases each). The CDR3 DNA sequence: TGTGCCAGCAGCTTAATAGGGGGAGGTTACAATGAGCAGTTCTTC. Translating it yields CASSLIGGGYNEQFF.